The text below deals with one TCR beta chain. These data come from a study of blood T cells in healthy people across ages. Next came a second PCR, run for about 6 to 12 cycles, which used a sample-barcoded 5' primer along with a J-beta primer mix. TCRdb independently ran MiXCR on the 5' RACE reads; one entry per CDR3 protein. The table has some 1,800,000 distinct CDR3 sequences, 30% to 40% seen once. The V end was cut by 5 bases, the J end by 7 bases, with 12 bases between. Germline-derived CDR1 and CDR2 are SGHNT and YENEEA. The CDR3 has 13 amino acids. The chain employs TRBV11-3 and TRBJ2-1; weak D call: TRBD1 (5 bases). The material sequenced was blood. The clonotype originates from a human donor in good health. The CDR3 spells CASSEAGWNEQFF. In DNA form, the CDR3 reads TGTGCCAGCAGCGAGGCAGGGTGGAATGAGCAGTTCTTC.